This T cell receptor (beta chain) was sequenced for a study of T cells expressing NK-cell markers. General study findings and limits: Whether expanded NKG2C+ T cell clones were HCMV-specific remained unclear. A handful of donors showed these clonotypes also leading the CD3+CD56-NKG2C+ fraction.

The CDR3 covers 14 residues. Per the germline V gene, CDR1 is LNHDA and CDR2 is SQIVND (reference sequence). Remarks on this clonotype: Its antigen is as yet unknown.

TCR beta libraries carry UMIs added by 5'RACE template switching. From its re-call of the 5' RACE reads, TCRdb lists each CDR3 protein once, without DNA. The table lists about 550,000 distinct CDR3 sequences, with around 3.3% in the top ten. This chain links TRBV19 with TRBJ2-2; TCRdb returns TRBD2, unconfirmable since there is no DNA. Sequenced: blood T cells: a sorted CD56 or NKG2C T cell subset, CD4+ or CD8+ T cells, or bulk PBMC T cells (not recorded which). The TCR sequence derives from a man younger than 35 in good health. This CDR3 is CASSIAGELGSLFF.